Sequencing of this T cell receptor beta chain was carried out in a study of T cells in Graves' hyperthyroidism and ophthalmopathy. Subjects aged 18 to 65 presented with newly diagnosed hyperthyroidism of less than 2 months' duration. Fresh peripheral blood, more than 9 ml, yielded the PBMCs. Findings of the study overall: Blood also showed most of the thyroid clonotypes that were expanded above 0.001.

With 4 bases removed from V and 6 bases from J, the gap between germline ends came to 14 bases. Germline CDR1 is SGHRS and CDR2 is YFSETQ. The CDR3 is 15 residues long. A word on this clonotype: The antigen is undetermined.

RNA transcripts were the template for amplifying TCR beta CDR3 regions. Using the HTBI primer set, a first-round RT-PCR was run on the TCR CDR3. TCRdb recomputed calls from the multiplex PCR reads with MiXCR, one row per CDR3 protein. The data hold about 720,000 distinct CDR3 sequences, with around 15% observed a single time. Sequencing used blood. The chain combines TRBV5-1 with TRBJ1-6; possible D gene TRBD1, 5 bases. This TCR came from a man between 18 and 35 years old with Graves' hyperthyroidism. CDR3 protein: CASSPSAGINSPLHF. In DNA, the CDR3 is TGCGCCAGCAGCCCTTCGGCAGGGATTAATTCACCCCTCCACTTT. Filled out from reference TRBV5-1 and TRBJ1-6, the complete variable domain reads KAGVTQTPRYLIKTRGQQVTLSCSPISGHRSVSWYQQTPGQGLQFLFEYFSETQRNKGNFPGRFSGRQFSNSRSEMNVSTLELGDSALYLCASSPSAGINSPLHFGNGTRLTVT.